This entry lists 26 T cell receptor beta chains sequenced from one sample in a study of T cells after posttransplantation cyclophosphamide. Libraries were prepared by immunoSEQ multiplex PCR; TCRdb keeps only in-frame clonotypes and omits some of them. This repertoire shows 15,000 to 17,000 clones, 84% found once; its top ten account for less than 6.5%. Controls had myeloablative marrow grafts with methotrexate and calcineurin inhibitor, sampled at 1 year. Sample: PBMCs, taken roughly 350 days after allogeneic stem cell transplant with calcineurin inhibitor and methotrexate. The receptors were gathered from a male patient aged 18 to 35 who received an allogeneic stem cell transplant from a related donor, was CMV-positive, and had no GVHD. Part of the T cell pool may stem from the graft donor.

The chain recombines TRBV5-8 with TRBJ1-5, with TRBD1 as a possible D gene (6 bases). Per germline, CDR1 SGHTS and CDR2 YDEGEE. There are 12 residues in the CDR3. V was pared by 1 base and J by 7 bases, with 6 bases between. CDR3 sequence: CASSLRGQPQHF. The CDR3 nucleotides read TGTGCCAGCAGCTTGAGGGGGCAGCCCCAGCATTTT.

The genes are TRBV5-1 and TRBJ2-2; 10 bases fit TRBD2. J gave up 0 bases and V 4 bases, and 9 bases lay outside the gene matches. Per the germline V gene, CDR1 is SGHRS and CDR2 is YFSETQ. The CDR3 runs to 18 residues. CDR3 coding DNA: TGCGCCAGCAGCAGCCCGAGACTAGCGGGCCCGAACACCGGGGAGCTGTTTTTT. Translated: CASSSPRLAGPNTGELFF.

V usage is TRBV5-4 and J usage is TRBJ2-5, with TRBD2 matching 15 bases. V shed 4 bases and J 2 bases; nucleotides not matched to a gene: 3. The CDR3 spans 16 residues. Germline V gives CDR1 SGHNT, CDR2 YYREEE (reference sequence). The CDR3 spells CASSQGTSGRQETQYF. CDR3 DNA sequence: TGTGCCAGCAGCCAAGGGACTAGCGGGAGGCAAGAGACCCAGTACTTC.

This sequence joins TRBV30 and TRBJ2-2, with 8 bases aligning to TRBD2. Germline V gene lookup returns CDR1 GTSNPN and CDR2 SVGIG (reference sequence). V lost 2 bases to trimming and J lost 3 bases; unmatched junction nucleotides: 8. The CDR3 is 16 amino acids. As DNA, the CDR3 is TGTGCCTGGAGTCTTCCGGGACTAGGGGACACCGGGGAGCTGTTTTTT. It codes for CAWSLPGLGDTGELFF.

The chain is built from TRBV18 and TRBJ2-5; 11 positions match TRBD1. The J call may not be correct, given that the DNA end is closer to TRBJ2-7. The length of the CDR3 is 16 residues. Germline CDR1 KGHSH, CDR2 LQKENI. For the CDR3, the DNA is TGTGCCAGCTCACCACAGGGGACAGGGGGGTCCTACGAGCAGTACTTC. Its translation: CASSPQGTGGSYEQYF.

This clone turned up a few times. The V call is TRBV5-1, the J call TRBJ1-1; TRBD1 aligns across 9 bases. The CDR3 spans 12 residues. J gave up 10 bases and V 5 bases, and 6 bases lay outside the gene matches. The germline CDR1 and CDR2 sequences are SGHRS and YFSETQ. The DNA of the CDR3 is TGCGCCAGCAGGGCTACGGGACAGGGAGCTTTCTTT. It specifies CASRATGQGAFF.

This clone was detected only once. The chain couples TRBV11-3 to TRBJ2-1; 9 bases match TRBD2. This CDR3 region has 15 residues. CDR1 and CDR2 (germline): SGHNT, YENEEA. V lost 2 bases and J lost 9; bases outside the gene matches: 8. The DNA of the CDR3 is TGTGCCAGCAGCTTATTTCCTAGCGGGAACAGTGAGCAGTTCTTC. It yields the protein CASSLFPSGNSEQFF.

This chain connects TRBV16 to TRBJ2-4; D unclear. The V gene's germline CDR1 is KGHSY and CDR2 FQNENV. Deletions cut 1 base from V and 7 bases from J, with 8 bases between. This CDR3 has 13 amino acids. The CDR3 spells CASSQYSTNIQYF. The DNA for the CDR3 is TGTGCCAGCAGCCAATACTCTACGAACATTCAGTACTTC.

Turning to this clone: An end of the junction does not agree with germline; a read error may underlie this. The chain employs TRBV7-8 and TRBJ2-1; 7 nucleotides align to TRBD2. The CDR3 consists of 14 residues. Germline lookup yields CDR1 SGHVS and CDR2 FQNEAQ. The CDR3 sequence is CASKGGSSYSEQFF. CDR3 nucleotides: TGTGCCAGCAAGGGCGGGAGCTCCTACAGTGAGCAGTTCTTC.

The chain uses TRBV30 and TRBJ2-3, with TRBD2 matching over 13 bases. Trimming cost V 0 bases and J 4 bases; bases outside gene matches: 10. The CDR3 contains 18 residues. From germline, CDR1 is GTSNPN and CDR2 SVGIG (reference sequence). CDR3 in amino acids: CAWSVLAGGPGSPDTQYF. CDR3 sequence (DNA): TGTGCCTGGAGTGTACTAGCGGGAGGGCCGGGAAGCCCAGATACGCAGTATTTT.

The chain uses TRBV6-5 and TRBJ2-5, with D perhaps TRBD2 (5 bases). This CDR3 has 11 amino acids. The germline CDR1 and CDR2 sequences are MNHEY and SVGAGI. Trimming shortened V by 9 bases and J by 5 bases, and 10 bases separated the two germline ends. In DNA form, the CDR3 reads TGTGCCAGTTCCAGAGGGGAGACCCAGTACTTC. Amino acid sequence: CASSRGETQYF.

This clone showed up just a few times. V usage is TRBV4-3 and J usage is TRBJ1-3; perhaps TRBD1 as D (6 bases). CDR1 is LGHNA and CDR2 is YSLEER in the germline V gene. The CDR3 is 15 residues long. The germline V and J ends were trimmed by 3 bases and 4 bases, with 13 bases remaining between them. The CDR3 is CASSQLQGAGNTIYF. In DNA form, the CDR3 reads TGCGCCAGCAGCCAGCTACAGGGAGCCGGAAACACCATATATTTT.

V is TRBV7-9 and J is TRBJ2-4; D might be TRBD1 (6 bases). CDR3 size: 16 residues. CDR1 is SEHNR and CDR2 is FQNEAQ in the germline V gene (reference sequence). The V end was cut by 4 bases, the J end by 4 bases, with 17 bases between. DNA for the CDR3: TGTGCCAGCAGCTCCCGATTGGGGGACACAAAAAACATTCAGTACTTC. It is translated as CASSSRLGDTKNIQYF.

Only one count was recorded for this clone. The J gene is TRBJ1-1, the V gene TRBV29-1; no clear D gene. The germline CDR1 and CDR2 sequences are SQVTM and ANQGSEA. Deletions cut 8 bases from V and 1 base from J, with 8 bases between. There are 11 residues in the CDR3. This chain's CDR3 is CSCGRNTEAFF. The CDR3 DNA reads TGCAGCTGCGGGAGGAACACTGAAGCTTTCTTT.

This clone appeared once. V usage is TRBV2 and J usage is TRBJ2-7, with TRBD1 matching 7 bases. This CDR3 comprises 12 residues. The V gene end was trimmed by 8 bases and the J gene end by 3 bases; junction bases not matched to a gene: 4. Germline CDR1 and CDR2: SNHLY and FYNNEI. CDR3 bases: TGTGCCAGCGCACACAGGGGCTACGAGCAGTACTTC. Protein product: CASAHRGYEQYF.

The chain links TRBV13 to TRBJ2-3, with D perhaps matching TRBD2 (7 bases). Germline CDR1 and CDR2: PRHDT and FYEKMQ (reference sequence). The CDR3 is 21 amino acids. The V gene lost 5 bases and the J gene lost 1 base, with 31 bases spanning the gap. CDR3 in amino acids: CASSPLGQREPVRWGTDTQYF. In DNA form, the CDR3 reads TGTGCCAGCAGCCCCCTCGGACAGCGGGAACCGGTTCGGTGGGGCACAGATACGCAGTATTTT.

In regard to this clone: The junction does not match germline at one end; this may be a read error. The J gene is TRBJ2-1, the V gene TRBV4-3; D may be TRBD2 (5 bases). There are 15 residues in the CDR3. Per the germline V gene, CDR1 is LGHNA and CDR2 is YSLEER. The CDR3 bases are TGCGCCAGCAGCGGGGAGAGGAGCTCCTACAGTGAGCAGTTCTTC. It is translated as CASSGERSSYSEQFF.

This chain connects TRBV30 to TRBJ1-2; 7 nucleotides line up with TRBD1. This CDR3 region has 16 residues. The V gene end was trimmed by 2 bases and the J gene end by 4 bases; junction bases not matched to a gene: 13. Germline-derived CDR1 and CDR2 are GTSNPN and SVGIG (reference sequence). This CDR3 is CAWSMSGAGGGYGYTF. The DNA of the CDR3 is TGTGCCTGGAGTATGTCGGGGGCAGGGGGAGGCTATGGCTACACCTTC.

The chain combines TRBV6-5 with TRBJ1-1; 8 bases line up with TRBD1. J lost 6 bases, V lost 5 bases, and 8 bases had no gene match. This CDR3 is 14 amino acids long. The germline CDR1 and CDR2 sequences are MNHEY and SVGAGI. This CDR3 reads CASSLRQGSAEAFF. CDR3 bases: TGTGCCAGCAGTCTCCGACAGGGGAGTGCTGAAGCTTTCTTT.

The chain joins TRBV29-1 to TRBJ2-7; D is unresolved. The length of the CDR3 is 14 residues. V lost 0 bases, J lost 2 bases, and 11 bases lay in between. Germline CDR1 and CDR2: SQVTM and ANQGSEA. This CDR3 is CSVEDPRVPYEQYF. DNA of the CDR3: TGCAGCGTTGAAGACCCCCGGGTCCCCTACGAGCAGTACTTC.

This chain joins TRBV27 and TRBJ2-5, with 12 bases lining up with TRBD1. The DNA end is a closer match to TRBJ2-7, so the J assignment may be wrong. Germline CDR1 is MNHEY and CDR2 is SMNVEV (reference sequence). CDR3 size: 15 residues. The CDR3, as DNA: TGTGCCAGCAGTTTGGGACAGGGGGCATCCTACGAGCAGTACTTC. Its protein product is CASSLGQGASYEQYF.

This chain connects TRBV27 to TRBJ2-6, with D perhaps matching TRBD1 (6 bases). In germline, CDR1 is MNHEY, CDR2 SMNVEV (reference sequence). With 5 bases removed from V and 2 bases from J, the gap between germline ends came to 10 bases. This CDR3 contains 15 residues. The CDR3 here is CASSPYRAGANVLTF. The CDR3 nucleotides read TGTGCCAGCAGTCCCTACAGGGCTGGGGCCAACGTCCTGACTTTC.

V is TRBV6-5 and J is TRBJ2-1; D is perhaps TRBD2 (5 bases). The V and J ends lost 2 bases and 9 bases respectively, with 14 bases between them. CDR1 and CDR2 from the germline V gene are MNHEY and SVGAGI. There are 14 residues in the CDR3. CDR3: CASSYGTRLSEQFF. The CDR3 DNA sequence: TGTGCCAGCAGTTACGGAACTAGGTTAAGTGAGCAGTTCTTC.

This chain connects TRBV6-5 to TRBJ1-2; 7 nucleotides agree with TRBD1. The CDR3 totals 15 residues. Trimming cost V 4 bases and J 8 bases; bases outside gene matches: 13. Germline CDR1 and CDR2: MNHEY and SVGAGI. This CDR3 is CASSSRQGSRRGYTF. The CDR3 nucleotides are TGTGCCAGCAGTTCCAGACAGGGCTCACGGAGGGGCTACACCTTC.

This clone was seen just once. The V and J genes are TRBV20-1 and TRBJ2-1; 7 bases match TRBD2. There are 11 residues in the CDR3. The germline V gene encodes CDR1 DFQATT and CDR2 SNEGSKA (reference sequence). J was trimmed by 15 bases and V by 2 bases; bases with no gene match: 7. CDR3 in amino acids: CSARIRDYTFF. DNA of the CDR3: TGCAGTGCTAGAATCCGGGACTACACGTTCTTC.

CDR3 loop: CASSSTAGELNEQFF. The CDR3 region has the DNA TGTGCCAGCAGTTCCACAGCGGGGGAGCTCAATGAGCAGTTCTTC. This sequence joins TRBV28 and TRBJ2-1; 8 nucleotides agree with TRBD2. The CDR3 is 15 amino acids. Trimming took 4 bases from V and 6 from J; bases not matched to a gene: 8. In germline, CDR1 is MDHEN, CDR2 SYDVKM.